This T cell receptor (beta chain) was sequenced in a study of OX40 agonist ivuxolimab in advanced cancers. Overall study: Intravenous ivuxolimab was administered to patients every 2 weeks at 0.01 to 10 mg/kg. A partial response was reached by three patients: one with hepatocellular carcinoma and two with cutaneous melanoma. Of mixed ages from roughly 23 to 85 and averaging about 56 years, the group was approximately 84% male. Overall study results and limits: In a subset of nonresponders, normalized T-cell clonal expansion was also low.

In the case of this clone: The antigen is not known.

V lost 6 bases, J lost 5 bases, and 14 bases lay in between. This CDR3 comprises 14 residues. Germline CDR1 SGHVS, CDR2 FNYEAQ. TCRdb's table, derived via immunoSEQ multiplex PCR, lists solely in-frame clones and lacks some. The repertoire includes about 58,000 clones, around 78% of them detected once, and less than 4% sits in the top ten. Sequencing used CD4+ or CD8+ T cells sorted from blood, obtained in a trial of the OX40 agonist ivuxolimab. The V and J genes are TRBV7-6 and TRBJ1-3, with D uncertain. The TCR sequence derives from an adult with an advanced solid tumor such as melanoma, head and neck, liver or kidney cancer. CDR3: CASSLQGYRNTIYF. In nucleotides, the CDR3 is TGTGCCAGCAGTCTCCAAGGGTATAGAAACACCATATATTTT.